This note documents a single T cell receptor beta chain sequence. Assay used: immunoSEQ multiplex PCR; TCRdb lists only in-frame clones, some missing. The table lists 35,000 to 50,000 clones, approximately 84% of them singletons. The record originates from a study of blood T cell repertoires in COVID-19. Study-level background: Nucleic acid was either cDNA or gDNA, and it came from T cells, B-cell-depleted T cells, or PBMCs.

The CDR3 consists of 17 residues. Trimming took off 0 bases at V and 5 bases at J, with 20 bases between the two ends. Per germline, CDR1 SGHNT and CDR2 YYREEE (reference sequence). The rearrangement joins TRBV5-4 to TRBJ2-5, with a possible D match to TRBD2 (6 bases). The material sequenced was peripheral blood. The clonotype comes from a human donor in a cohort sampled during active COVID-19. This chain's CDR3 is CASSLAGAPPGGETQYF. The CDR3 DNA is TGTGCCAGCAGCTTGGCCGGGGCTCCCCCCGGAGGGGAGACCCAGTACTTC. Complete variable domain (other parts from reference TRBV5-4 and TRBJ2-5): ETGVTQSPTHLIKTRGQQVTLRCSSQSGHNTVSWYQQALGQGPQFIFQYYREEENGRGNFPPRFSGLQFPNYSSELNVNALELDDSALYLCASSLAGAPPGGETQYFGPGTRLLVL.